These 19 T cell receptor beta chains were sequenced from one sample in a study of patients with pleural tuberculosis. TCRdb used MiXCR to reprocess the reads, holding one entry per CDR3 protein. Among under 65,000 distinct CDR3 sequences listed, 7.3% were seen once. These receptors originate from a human donor with pleural tuberculosis.

This clonotype has a count of ten or more. This chain joins TRBV20-1 and TRBJ2-1; D possibly corresponds to TRBD2 (6 bases). The V end lost 7 bases, the J end lost 5 bases, and 18 bases lay between the germline ends. The length of the CDR3 is 14 residues. Looked up from germline, CDR1 is DFQATT and CDR2 is SNEGSKA (reference sequence). The CDR3 protein is CSVFGDLKNNEQFF. CDR3 nucleotides: TGCAGTGTGTTTGGGGACTTAAAAAACAATGAGCAGTTCTTC.

In its sample, this clonotype was seen a few times. This chain uses TRBV28 with TRBJ2-5, with D perhaps matching TRBD2 (6 bases). This CDR3 contains 16 residues. The germline CDR1 and CDR2 sequences are MDHEN and SYDVKM. V shed 4 bases and J shed 5 bases, with 20 bases lying between them. CDR3 sequence (DNA): TGTGCCAGCAGTTCCGCAGGAGGGCCGGTCGTGGAGACCCAGTACTTC. Translated, it gives CASSSAGGPVVETQYF.

This clonotype was picked up many times. The gene calls are TRBV11-1 and TRBJ2-7; possibly TRBD2 for D (6 bases). The germline V gene has CDR1 SGHAT and CDR2 FQDESV (reference sequence). V lost 2 bases and J lost 6, with 8 bases in between. The CDR3 runs to 12 residues. The CDR3 here is CASSLLAAEQYF. CDR3 DNA sequence: TGTGCCAGCAGCTTATTAGCGGCCGAGCAGTACTTC.

This clonotype was seen many times. V gene TRBV12-3 or TRBV12-4 combines with J gene TRBJ2-7; no reliable D call. The CDR3 covers 12 residues. V lost 3 bases to trimming and J lost 7 bases, with 10 bases between them. The CDR3 nucleotides read TGTGCCAGCAGTTTGGCTCTTGGGGAGCAGTACGTC. This sequence encodes CASSLALGEQYV.

The chain employs TRBV9 and TRBJ2-1, with unresolved D. Germline V gene sequence: CDR1 SGDLS, CDR2 YYNGEE. This CDR3 spans 12 amino acids. Trimming stripped 3 bases from V and 6 bases from J, with 7 bases between. CDR3 sequence: CASSGTSNEQFF. The CDR3, as DNA: TGTGCCAGCAGCGGGACCTCCAATGAGCAGTTCTTC.

Many counts were recorded for this clonotype. The chain couples TRBV27 to TRBJ2-7; D is perhaps TRBD2 (5 bases). V was trimmed by 3 bases and J by 5 bases, leaving 11 bases between them. The CDR3 runs to 13 residues. Germline CDR1 and CDR2: MNHEY and SMNVEV (reference sequence). The DNA of the CDR3 is TGTGCCAGCAGTTTTCTAGGGAGCAACGAGCAGTACTTC. This gives the protein CASSFLGSNEQYF.

This clonotype was observed at least ten times. The genes are TRBV19 and TRBJ1-5; 9 bases are shared with TRBD1. This CDR3 is built from 13 residues. In germline, CDR1 is LNHDA, CDR2 SQIVND (reference sequence). With 7 bases clipped from V and 11 bases from J, the junction kept 9 bases outside the gene matches. The DNA for the CDR3 is TGTGCCAGTAAAACAGGGGGCTTAGAGGCCCAGCATTTT. Its protein is CASKTGGLEAQHF.

This clonotype was counted at least ten times. The V call is TRBV28, the J call TRBJ1-6; 9 bases align to TRBD1. Germline assignment: CDR1 MDHEN and CDR2 SYDVKM. V lost 3 bases and J lost 7; bases outside the gene matches: 1. This CDR3 spans 14 amino acids. The CDR3 nucleotides read TGTGCCAGCAGTTTGGGACAGGGAAATTCACCCCTCCACTTT. Its translation: CASSLGQGNSPLHF.

This clonotype was counted at least ten times. CDR3 region: CASSGSSGNTIYF. In DNA, the CDR3 is TGTGCCAGCAGTGGAAGCTCTGGAAACACCATATATTTT. The J gene is TRBJ1-3, the V gene TRBV6-1, with unresolved D. Germline V lookup: CDR1 MNHNS, CDR2 SASEGT. Trimming stripped 4 bases from V and 0 bases from J, with 4 bases between. The CDR3 spans 13 residues.

This clonotype was seen repeatedly, ten times or more. The chain employs TRBV20-1 and TRBJ2-5; D gene unclear. Germline V lookup: CDR1 DFQATT, CDR2 SNEGSKA (reference sequence). With 3 bases removed from V and 6 bases from J, the gap between germline ends came to 5 bases. The CDR3 sequence is 10 residues long. CDR3 in DNA: TGCAGTGCTAGTAGGCAGACCCAGTACTTC. Its protein is CSASRQTQYF.

This clonotype showed up just a few times. The chain combines TRBV7-2 with TRBJ1-4; D is ambiguous. This CDR3 contains 15 residues. V was cut by 0 bases and J by 7 bases, with 12 bases left in between. The germline V gene has CDR1 SGHTA and CDR2 FQGNSA. CDR3 DNA sequence: TGTGCCAGCAGCTTAGCGGACGGTCTTGCTGAAAAACTGTTTTTT. This codes for CASSLADGLAEKLFF.

Ten or more counts support this clonotype. V is TRBV6-1 and J is TRBJ2-7; D gene ambiguous. This CDR3 comprises 15 residues. Germline CDR1 is MNHNS and CDR2 is SASEGT. The V end was cut by 2 bases, the J end by 0 bases, with 11 bases between. CDR3 in amino acids: CASSEYPHSSYEQYV. The CDR3 nucleotides read TGTGCCAGCAGTGAATACCCGCATAGCTCCTACGAGCAGTACGTC.

This clonotype showed up just once. A much larger clone differs by one base, so this may be a read error. The chain couples TRBV5-1 to TRBJ1-1; tentatively, D is TRBD1 (6 bases). Germline assignment: CDR1 SGHRS and CDR2 YFSETQ. This CDR3 contains 14 residues. As DNA, the CDR3 is TGCGCCAGCAGCTGGAGACAGGAGAACACTGAAGCTCTCTTT. Its translation is CASSWRQENTEALF.

This clonotype was detected many times. The chain is built from TRBV3-1 and TRBJ2-7; no clear D gene. Trimming removed 3 bases at V and 2 bases at J, with 17 bases between. The CDR3 consists of 16 residues. Germline V gene data show CDR1 as LGHDT and CDR2 as YNNKEL (reference sequence). CDR3: CASSQVLPDVAYEQYF. In nucleotides, the CDR3 is TGTGCCAGCAGCCAGGTTCTGCCGGACGTCGCCTACGAGCAGTACTTC.

This clonotype occurred many times. This chain joins TRBV10-2 and TRBJ1-1, with TRBD1 as a possible D gene (5 bases). CDR3 length: 13 amino acids. Per germline, CDR1 WSHSY and CDR2 SAAADI. V was trimmed by 7 bases and J by 0 bases, leaving 9 bases between them. The DNA of the CDR3 is TGCGCCAGCAAGACAGCCTTGAACACTGAAGCTTTCTTT. Encoded protein: CASKTALNTEAFF.

This clonotype was observed a few times. CDR3 DNA: TGTGCCAGCAGCTCAGGACAGCCGAACACTGAAGCTTTCTTT. Protein sequence: CASSSGQPNTEAFF. V and J are TRBV13 and TRBJ1-1; weak D call: TRBD1 (6 bases). Germline loops: CDR1 PRHDT, CDR2 FYEKMQ (reference sequence). V lost 4 bases and J 1 base, leaving 10 bases between the germline ends. The CDR3 totals 14 residues.

This clonotype was recorded many times. In nucleotides, the CDR3 is TGTGCCAGCTCACCCCGGACAGGGATGAATCAGCCCCAGCATTTT. This encodes CASSPRTGMNQPQHF. This chain joins TRBV18 and TRBJ1-5, with 8 bases identical to TRBD1. V shed 3 bases, J shed 4 bases, and the junction held 5 bases outside the gene matches. This CDR3 has 15 residues. Germline CDR1 reads KGHSH; CDR2 reads LQKENI.

This clonotype has ten or more counts. V and J are TRBV7-3 and TRBJ2-1, with a tentative D call TRBD2 (5 bases). The germline V gene encodes CDR1 SGHTA and CDR2 FQGTGA. The CDR3 sequence is 14 residues long. Trimming shortened V by 3 bases and J by 2 bases, and 8 bases separated the two germline ends. Here the CDR3 reads CASSFTGTYNEQFF. CDR3 in DNA: TGTGCCAGCAGCTTTACGGGGACCTACAATGAGCAGTTCTTC.

This clonotype was seen only a few times. The chain combines TRBV3-1 with TRBJ2-7; the D gene could be TRBD1 or TRBD2 (5 bases each). Per germline, CDR1 LGHDT and CDR2 YNNKEL (reference sequence). Trimming removed 0 bases at V and 5 bases at J, with 8 bases between. CDR3 length: 13 amino acids. The CDR3 loop is CASSQDRGDEQYF. In nucleotides, the CDR3 is TGTGCCAGCAGCCAAGACCGGGGCGACGAGCAGTACTTC.